The 11 T cell receptor beta chains presented below share a single source sample, sequenced in a study of a mutant IDH1 vaccine in newly diagnosed glioma. The repertoire was sequenced with immunoSEQ multiplex PCR; TCRdb's copy has only in-frame clones and lacks some. The sample holds fewer than 95,000 clones, over 75% seen once. As for time point: week 47, end of study. Topical imiquimod accompanied each vaccine dose, which consisted of 300 ug of mutant IDH1 20-mer peptide. Antigens of these TCRs are unknown. This specimen was PBMCs, taken from a glioma patient whose treatment included an IDH1 peptide vaccine. These receptors originate from a man in his forties or fifties with glioma.

The rearrangement joins TRBV6-5 to TRBJ1-1; D is perhaps TRBD1 (5 bases). Per the germline V gene, CDR1 is MNHEY and CDR2 is SVGAGI. This CDR3 comprises 13 residues. V was clipped by 5 bases and J by 7 bases, with 14 bases between them. In DNA, the CDR3 is TGTGCCAGCAGTCCCGCGGGGCGAAGTGAAGCTTTCTTT. The encoded protein is CASSPAGRSEAFF.

The chain is built from TRBV30 and TRBJ1-6; 10 bases line up with TRBD1. Germline values: CDR1 GTSNPN, CDR2 SVGIG (reference sequence). V gave up 3 bases and J gave up 9 bases; unmatched junction bases: 5. The length of the CDR3 is 14 residues. In DNA form, the CDR3 reads TGTGCCTGGAGAAGACAGGGGGCTTCTTCACCCCTCCACTTT. This gives the protein CAWRRQGASSPLHF.

Details on this clone: Other DNA sequences from this sample encode an identical CDR3 as well. The chain joins TRBV7-9 to TRBJ2-7, with D perhaps TRBD1 (6 bases). Trimming left V 5 bases short and J 3 bases short, with 11 bases between. In germline, CDR1 is SEHNR, CDR2 FQNEAQ (reference sequence). The CDR3 consists of 13 residues. The CDR3 protein is CASSPTGIYEQYF. The CDR3 nucleotides are TGTGCCAGCAGCCCCACAGGGATCTACGAGCAGTACTTC.

This chain links TRBV5-4 with TRBJ2-3; D unclear. This CDR3 comprises 13 residues. Germline assignment: CDR1 SGHNT and CDR2 YYREEE (reference sequence). V shed 0 bases and J shed 3 bases, with 5 bases lying between them. The CDR3 loop reads CASSLVSTDTQYF. The CDR3 DNA reads as TGTGCCAGCAGCTTGGTCTCGACAGATACGCAGTATTTT.

The chain carries TRBV29-1 and TRBJ2-3, with unresolved D. Per germline, CDR1 SQVTM and CDR2 ANQGSEA. This CDR3 is 11 amino acids long. Trimming pared 2 bases from V and 2 bases from J, leaving 2 bases between. CDR3 sequence: CSVETTDTQYF. As DNA, the CDR3 is TGCAGCGTTGAAACCACAGATACGCAGTATTTT.

V and J are TRBV19 and TRBJ1-5; D is ambiguous. Germline-derived CDR1 and CDR2 are LNHDA and SQIVND (reference sequence). The CDR3 totals 14 residues. The V end lost 6 bases, the J end lost 8 bases, and 17 bases lay between the germline ends. Here the CDR3 DNA reads TGTGCCAGTAGCATTAGGACTTCCCGGGAGCCCCAGCATTTT. Translating gives CASSIRTSREPQHF.

Concerning this clone: Different DNA sequences within this sample yield the same CDR3. The chain couples TRBV27 to TRBJ1-5; D gene uncertain. The CDR3 runs 13 residues. V was trimmed by 3 bases and J by 0 bases, leaving 3 bases between them. From germline, CDR1 is MNHEY and CDR2 SMNVEV (reference sequence). The CDR3 coding sequence is TGTGCCAGCAGTTTTAATAGCAATCAGCCCCAGCATTTT. It specifies CASSFNSNQPQHF.

This clone was counted a few times. The chain recombines TRBV29-1 with TRBJ1-2; 9 positions match TRBD1. V shed 7 bases, J shed 4 bases, and the junction held 22 bases outside the gene matches. The CDR3 has 18 residues. Germline V gives CDR1 SQVTM, CDR2 ANQGSEA. CDR3 loop: CSDCLRDREAVAIYGYTF. In nucleotides, the CDR3 is TGCAGCGACTGCCTCCGGGACAGGGAAGCAGTAGCAATCTATGGCTACACCTTC.

This clone was found once. This chain connects TRBV28 to TRBJ1-2; tentative D call: TRBD1 (5 bases). The CDR3 has 14 residues. Germline assignment: CDR1 MDHEN and CDR2 SYDVKM. Trimming pared 1 base from V and 7 bases from J, leaving 13 bases between. In DNA form, the CDR3 reads TGTGCCAGCAGTTTATTAGGGGCCCGAGGTGGCTACACCTTC. It yields the protein CASSLLGARGGYTF.

V usage is TRBV2 and J usage is TRBJ1-1, with 7 bases aligning to TRBD1. The CDR3 extends over 16 amino acids. Per the germline V gene, CDR1 is SNHLY and CDR2 is FYNNEI. The V gene end was trimmed by 7 bases and the J gene end by 5 bases; junction bases not matched to a gene: 16. The CDR3 here is CASTDTWAGTETEAFF. In DNA, the CDR3 is TGTGCCAGCACCGACACCTGGGCTGGGACAGAGACTGAAGCTTTCTTT.

This rearrangement joins TRBV4-3 to TRBJ1-2, with 9 nucleotides matching TRBD1. CDR1 and CDR2 (germline): LGHNA, YSLEER. J lost 1 base, V lost 1 base, and 1 base had no gene match. This CDR3 spans 15 amino acids. The CDR3, as DNA: TGCGCCAGCAGCCAAGGGGACAGGGATAACTATGGCTACACCTTC. Translated: CASSQGDRDNYGYTF.